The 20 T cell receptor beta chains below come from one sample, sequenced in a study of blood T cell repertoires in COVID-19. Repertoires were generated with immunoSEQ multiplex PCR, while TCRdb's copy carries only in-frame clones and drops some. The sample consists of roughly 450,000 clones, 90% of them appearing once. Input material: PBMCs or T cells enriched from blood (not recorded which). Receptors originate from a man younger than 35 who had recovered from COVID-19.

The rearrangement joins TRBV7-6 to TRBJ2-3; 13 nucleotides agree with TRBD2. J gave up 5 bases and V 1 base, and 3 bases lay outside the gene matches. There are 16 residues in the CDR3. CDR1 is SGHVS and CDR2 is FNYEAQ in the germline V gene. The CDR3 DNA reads TGTGCCAGCAGCTTAGGACTAGCGGGAGGTCAAGATACGCAGTATTTT. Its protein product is CASSLGLAGGQDTQYF.

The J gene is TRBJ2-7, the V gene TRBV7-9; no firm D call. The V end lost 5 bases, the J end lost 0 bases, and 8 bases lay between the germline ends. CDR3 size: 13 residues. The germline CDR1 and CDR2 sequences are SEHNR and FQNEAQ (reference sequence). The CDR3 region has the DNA TGTGCCAGCAGCCGCGAAAGCTCCTACGAGCAGTACTTC. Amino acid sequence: CASSRESSYEQYF.

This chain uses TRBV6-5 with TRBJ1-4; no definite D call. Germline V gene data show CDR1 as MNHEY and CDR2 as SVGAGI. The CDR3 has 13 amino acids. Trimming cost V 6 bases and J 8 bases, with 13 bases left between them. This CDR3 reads CASSDTPEEKLFF. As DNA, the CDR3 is TGTGCCAGCAGCGATACACCGGAGGAAAAACTGTTTTTT.

This chain's CDR3 is CASSLAVYGYTF. In DNA form, the CDR3 reads TGTGCCAGCAGCTTGGCCGTGTATGGCTACACCTTC. V and J are TRBV7-2 and TRBJ1-2; D is ambiguous. V was cut by 3 bases and J by 5 bases, with 7 bases left in between. This CDR3 is 12 amino acids long. The germline V gene encodes CDR1 SGHTA and CDR2 FQGNSA. Combining the CDR3 with reference TRBV7-2 and TRBJ1-2 gives the whole variable domain GAGVSQSPSNKVTEKGKDVELRCDPISGHTALYWYRQSLGQGLEFLIYFQGNSAPDKSGLPSDRFSAERTGGSVSTLTIQRTQQEDSAVYLCASSLAVYGYTFGSGTRLTVV.

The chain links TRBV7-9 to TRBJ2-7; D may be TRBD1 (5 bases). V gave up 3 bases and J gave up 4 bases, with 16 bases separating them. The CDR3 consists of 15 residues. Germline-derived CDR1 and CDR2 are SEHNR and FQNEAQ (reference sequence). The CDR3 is CASSFPNRSDYEQYF. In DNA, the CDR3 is TGTGCCAGCAGCTTTCCCAACAGGTCAGATTACGAGCAGTACTTC.

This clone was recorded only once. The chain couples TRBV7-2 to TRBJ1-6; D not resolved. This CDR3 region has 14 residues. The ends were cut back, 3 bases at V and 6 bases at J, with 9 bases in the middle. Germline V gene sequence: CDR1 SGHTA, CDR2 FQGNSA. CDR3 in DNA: TGTGCCAGCAGCTTCGGACTGACTAATTCACCCCTCCACTTT. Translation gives CASSFGLTNSPLHF.

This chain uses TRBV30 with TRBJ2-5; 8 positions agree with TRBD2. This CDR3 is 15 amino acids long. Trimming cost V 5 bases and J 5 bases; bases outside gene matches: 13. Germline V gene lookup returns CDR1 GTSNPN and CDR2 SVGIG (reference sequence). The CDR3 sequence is CAWYQQGREGETQYF. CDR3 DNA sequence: TGTGCCTGGTACCAACAAGGACGGGAGGGGGAGACCCAGTACTTC.

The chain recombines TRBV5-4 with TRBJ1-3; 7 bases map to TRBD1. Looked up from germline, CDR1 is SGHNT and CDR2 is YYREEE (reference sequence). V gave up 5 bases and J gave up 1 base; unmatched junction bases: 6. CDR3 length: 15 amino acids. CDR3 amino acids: CASRNRGQSGNTIYF. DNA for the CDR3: TGTGCCAGCAGAAACAGGGGCCAATCTGGAAACACCATATATTTT.

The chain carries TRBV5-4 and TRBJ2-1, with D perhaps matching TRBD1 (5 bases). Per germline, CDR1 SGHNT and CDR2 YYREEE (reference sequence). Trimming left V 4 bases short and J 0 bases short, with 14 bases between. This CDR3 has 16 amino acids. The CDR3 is CASSRLDISSYNEQFF. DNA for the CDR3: TGTGCCAGCAGCCGACTGGACATAAGCTCCTACAATGAGCAGTTCTTC.

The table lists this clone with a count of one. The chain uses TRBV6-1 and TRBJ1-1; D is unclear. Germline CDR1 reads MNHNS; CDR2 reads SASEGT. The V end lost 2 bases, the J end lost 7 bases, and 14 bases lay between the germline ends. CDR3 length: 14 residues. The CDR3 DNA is TGTGCCAGCAGTGAATTGTTTAGCCAGTTTGAAGCTTTCTTT. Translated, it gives CASSELFSQFEAFF.

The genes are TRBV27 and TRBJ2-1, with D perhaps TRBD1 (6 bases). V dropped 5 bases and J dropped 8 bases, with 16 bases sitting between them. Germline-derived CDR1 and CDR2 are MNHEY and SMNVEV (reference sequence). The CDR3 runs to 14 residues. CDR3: CASSPINRDHEQFF. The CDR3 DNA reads TGTGCCAGCAGTCCGATAAACAGGGATCATGAGCAGTTCTTC.

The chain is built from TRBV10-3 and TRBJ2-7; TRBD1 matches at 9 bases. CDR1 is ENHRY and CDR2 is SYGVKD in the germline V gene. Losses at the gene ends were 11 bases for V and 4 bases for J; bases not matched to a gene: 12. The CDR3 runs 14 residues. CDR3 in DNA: TGTGCCTCCCACGGGGGACAGGGTTTTTACGAGCAGTACTTC. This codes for CASHGGQGFYEQYF.

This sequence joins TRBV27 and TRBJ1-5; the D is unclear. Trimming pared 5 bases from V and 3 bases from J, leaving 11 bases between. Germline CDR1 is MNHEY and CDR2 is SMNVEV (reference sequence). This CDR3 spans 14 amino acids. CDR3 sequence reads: CASSPGLINQPQHF. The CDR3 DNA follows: TGTGCCAGCAGTCCAGGACTGATCAATCAGCCCCAGCATTTT.

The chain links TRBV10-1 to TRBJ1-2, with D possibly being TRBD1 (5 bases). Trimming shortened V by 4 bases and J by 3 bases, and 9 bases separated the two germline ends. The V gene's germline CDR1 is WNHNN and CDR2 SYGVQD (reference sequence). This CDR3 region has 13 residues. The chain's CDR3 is CASSAVRDYGYTF. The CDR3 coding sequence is TGCGCCAGCAGTGCCGTCAGGGACTATGGCTACACCTTC.

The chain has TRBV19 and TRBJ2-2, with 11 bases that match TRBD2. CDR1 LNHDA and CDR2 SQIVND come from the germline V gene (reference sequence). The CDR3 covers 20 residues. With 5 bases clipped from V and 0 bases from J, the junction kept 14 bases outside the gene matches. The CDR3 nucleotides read TGTGCCAGTAGTGCTAGCGGGAGGCTCAGGCGGGAAGCGAACACCGGGGAGCTGTTTTTT. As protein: CASSASGRLRREANTGELFF.

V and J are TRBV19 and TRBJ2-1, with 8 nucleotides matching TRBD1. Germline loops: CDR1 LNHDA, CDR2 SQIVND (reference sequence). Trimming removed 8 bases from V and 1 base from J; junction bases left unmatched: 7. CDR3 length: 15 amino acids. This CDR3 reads CASQPGQVSYNEQFF. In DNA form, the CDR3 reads TGTGCCAGTCAACCGGGACAGGTTTCCTACAATGAGCAGTTCTTC.

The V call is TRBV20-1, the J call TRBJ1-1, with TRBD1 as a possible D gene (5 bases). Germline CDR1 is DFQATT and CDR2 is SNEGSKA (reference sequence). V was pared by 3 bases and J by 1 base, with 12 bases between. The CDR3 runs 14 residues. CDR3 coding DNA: TGCAGTGCTAGTTCTCGGGGGACGAACACTGAAGCTTTCTTT. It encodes CSASSRGTNTEAFF.

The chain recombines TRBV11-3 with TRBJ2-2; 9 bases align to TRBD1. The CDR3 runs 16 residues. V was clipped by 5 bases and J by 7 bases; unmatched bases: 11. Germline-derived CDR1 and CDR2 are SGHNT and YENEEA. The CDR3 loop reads CASSPFRTGDDGELFF. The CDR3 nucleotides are TGTGCCAGCAGCCCGTTCCGGACAGGGGATGACGGGGAGCTGTTTTTT.

This CDR3 reads CASSPRLTDRARSNTEAFF. The CDR3 DNA is TGTGCCAGCAGTCCCAGATTAACTGACAGGGCTCGATCGAACACTGAAGCTTTCTTT. The chain links TRBV27 to TRBJ1-1; 7 nucleotides align to TRBD1. The CDR3 has 19 amino acids. With 5 bases clipped from V and 1 base from J, the junction kept 19 bases outside the gene matches. Germline V CDR1 and CDR2: MNHEY, SMNVEV (reference sequence).

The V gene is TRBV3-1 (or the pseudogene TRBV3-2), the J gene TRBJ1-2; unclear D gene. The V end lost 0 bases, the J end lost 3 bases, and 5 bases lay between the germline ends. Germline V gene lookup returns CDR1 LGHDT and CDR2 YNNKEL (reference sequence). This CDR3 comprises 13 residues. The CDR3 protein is CASSQDRYYGYTF. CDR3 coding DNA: TGTGCCAGCAGCCAAGATCGGTACTATGGCTACACCTTC.